This T cell receptor (beta chain) was profiled in a study of CD8 T cells in Susac syndrome. On this clonotype: Its target is not known.

High-throughput TCR beta sequencing covered peripheral CD8+ and CD4+ T cells. The multiple sclerosis control cohort comprised treatment-naive individuals presenting with stable or active relapsing-remitting disease. FACS enriched CD8+ TEMRA cells, while bulk CD8+ and CD4+ were negatively isolated. Study-wide results and caveats: The study conceded that its TCR sequencing and HLA analysis involved relatively few individuals.

Germline CDR1 is MNHEY and CDR2 is SVGAGI. The CDR3 extends over 15 amino acids. Trimming left V 2 bases short and J 7 bases short, with 15 bases between. A quantity of about 0.5 to 1 ug RNA underwent reverse transcription using random hexamers. TCRdb reprocessed the immunoSEQ multiplex PCR reads with MiXCR, giving one entry per CDR3 protein. The sample has a few hundred thousand distinct CDR3 sequences, approximately 85% seen once. The sequencing sample was made of CD8+ T cells from PBMCs. The V gene is TRBV6-5, the J gene TRBJ2-1; tentative D call: TRBD2 (7 bases). The source is a human donor with multiple sclerosis. The CDR3 loop reads CASSYGPRGGNEQFF. CDR3 nucleotide sequence: TGTGCCAGCAGTTACGGTCCCAGGGGAGGGAATGAGCAGTTCTTC.